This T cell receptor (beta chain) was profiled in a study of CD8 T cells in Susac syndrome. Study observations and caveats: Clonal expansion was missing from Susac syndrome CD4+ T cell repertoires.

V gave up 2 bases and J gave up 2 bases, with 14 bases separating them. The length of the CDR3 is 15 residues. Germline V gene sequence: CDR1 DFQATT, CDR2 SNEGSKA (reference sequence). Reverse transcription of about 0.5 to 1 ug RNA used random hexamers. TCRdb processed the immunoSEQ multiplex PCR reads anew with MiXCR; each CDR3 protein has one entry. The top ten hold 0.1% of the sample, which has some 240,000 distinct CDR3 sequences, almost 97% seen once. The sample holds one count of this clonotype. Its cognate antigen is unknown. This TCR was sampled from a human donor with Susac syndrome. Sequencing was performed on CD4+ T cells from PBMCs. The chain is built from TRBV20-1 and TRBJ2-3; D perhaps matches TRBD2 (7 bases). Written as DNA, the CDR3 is TGCAGTGCTAGAACGGGGGGCGGGAACACAGATACGCAGTATTTT. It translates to CSARTGGGNTDTQYF.